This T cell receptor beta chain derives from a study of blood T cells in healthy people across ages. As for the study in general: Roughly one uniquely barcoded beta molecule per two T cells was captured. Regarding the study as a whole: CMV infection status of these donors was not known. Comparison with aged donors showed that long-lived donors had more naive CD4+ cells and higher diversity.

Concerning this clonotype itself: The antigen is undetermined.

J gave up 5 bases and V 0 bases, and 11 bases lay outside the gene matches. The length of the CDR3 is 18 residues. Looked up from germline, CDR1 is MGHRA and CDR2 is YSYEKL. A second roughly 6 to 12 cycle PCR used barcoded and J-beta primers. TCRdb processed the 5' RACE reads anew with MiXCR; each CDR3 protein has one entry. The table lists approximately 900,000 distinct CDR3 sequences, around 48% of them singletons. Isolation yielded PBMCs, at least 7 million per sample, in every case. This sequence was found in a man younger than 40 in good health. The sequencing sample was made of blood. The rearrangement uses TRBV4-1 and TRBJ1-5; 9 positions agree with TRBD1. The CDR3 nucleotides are TGCGCCAGCAGCCAAGATCCGGGGACAGGGCTCGGGGATCAGCCCCAGCATTTT. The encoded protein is CASSQDPGTGLGDQPQHF.